The 5 T cell receptor beta chains reported below all come from one sample, sequenced in a study of blood T cells in healthy people across ages. For the second PCR, which ran for about 7 to 11 cycles, a sample-barcoded 5' primer and a J-beta primer mix were used. TCRdb re-called the 5' RACE reads through MiXCR, storing one row per CDR3 protein. The profile shows 710,000 or so distinct CDR3 sequences, 22% of them singletons. Sequenced: blood. All receptors come from a man aged 65 to 85 in good health.

This clonotype showed up just a few times. The chain carries TRBV18 and TRBJ1-1; possibly TRBD1 for D (6 bases). Trimming pared 3 bases from V and 3 bases from J, leaving 14 bases between. Germline V gives CDR1 KGHSH, CDR2 LQKENI. The CDR3 is made up of 15 amino acids. The DNA for the CDR3 is TGTGCCAGCTCACCTCGCAGGGGATGGGACACTGAAGCTTTCTTT. It specifies CASSPRRGWDTEAFF. Together with reference TRBV18 and TRBJ1-1, the CDR3 gives the full variable domain: NAGVMQNPRHLVRRRGQEARLRCSPMKGHSHVYWYRQLPEEGLKFMVYLQKENIIDESGMPKERFSAEFPKEGPSILRIQQVVRGDSAAYFCASSPRRGWDTEAFFGQGTRLTVV.

This clonotype has more than one count but fewer than ten. The chain combines TRBV6-6 with TRBJ2-5; D gene uncertain. Germline CDR1 is MNHNY and CDR2 is SVGAGI (reference sequence). The V end lost 7 bases, the J end lost 0 bases, and 12 bases lay between the germline ends. This CDR3 is built from 14 residues. CDR3 nucleotide sequence: TGTGCCAGCAAAGCTCTTACTAACCAAGAGACCCAGTACTTC. Translated: CASKALTNQETQYF.

This clonotype was seen at least ten times. The V and J genes are TRBV12-3 or TRBV12-4 and TRBJ2-5; tentative D call: TRBD1 (6 bases). The DNA end is a closer match to TRBJ2-7, so the J assignment may be wrong. CDR3 length: 15 amino acids. This CDR3 is CASSSHQGLPLEQYF. DNA for the CDR3: TGTGCCAGCAGTTCCCACCAGGGGTTGCCACTCGAGCAGTACTTC.

CDR3 DNA sequence: TGTGCCAGCAGCCCCGTAGGGGGACTTAGCACAGATACGCAGTATTTT. Translation gives CASSPVGGLSTDTQYF. The rearrangement joins TRBV7-9 to TRBJ2-3; D assignment may be TRBD1 or TRBD2 (6 bases each). Looked up from germline, CDR1 is SEHNR and CDR2 is FQNEAQ (reference sequence). Trimming cost V 5 bases and J 0 bases, with 15 bases left between them. The CDR3 covers 16 residues.

As concerns this clonotype: Because the CDR3 is missing its conserved closing phenylalanine or tryptophan, this is likely a read error. This chain uses TRBV5-1 with TRBJ2-1, with 12 bases matching TRBD2. Germline assignment: CDR1 SGHRS and CDR2 YFSETQ. The V segment lost 4 bases and the J segment 2 bases; nucleotides outside the gene matches: 7. This CDR3 spans 17 amino acids. In nucleotides, the CDR3 is TGCGCCAGCAGCCCGGACGGACTAGCGGGGCCCTACAATGAGCAGTTCCTC. Protein: CASSPDGLAGPYNEQFL.